This entry concerns a single T cell receptor beta chain. The record originates from a study of control samples from healthy donors and cancer patients. The length of the CDR3 is 15 residues. The V and J ends lost 3 bases and 0 bases respectively, with 14 bases between them. Germline values: CDR1 GTSNPN, CDR2 SVGIG (reference sequence). This table comes from immunoSEQ multiplex PCR, and its TCRdb copy is limited to in-frame clones, with some not included. Here the sample spans about 130,000 clones, around 92% being singletons. The V call is TRBV30, the J call TRBJ1-1, with TRBD1 as a possible D gene (5 bases). This clonotype originated in a woman between 50 and 59 years old in good health. The specimen sequenced was blood. CDR3 nucleotide sequence: TGTGCCTGGAGGTTATCGGGACGGCTGAACACTGAAGCTTTCTTT. This codes for CAWRLSGRLNTEAFF.